This note documents a single TCR beta chain sequence. Its antigen is unknown. As to time point: pretreatment peripheral blood. Enrolled patients showed locally advanced or metastatic urothelial carcinoma. Libraries were prepared by immunoSEQ multiplex PCR; TCRdb keeps only in-frame clonotypes and omits some of them. The profile covers 70,000 to 95,000 clones, with roughly 90% appearing a single time and 0.97% taken by the ten largest. This sample was taken from a study of PD-L1 blockade in urothelial cancer. Study conclusions and caveats: It was durable-benefit patients whose tumor-associated blood clones expanded more at 3 weeks. Below-median pretreatment blood TCR clonality was associated with improved progression-free and overall survival.

Germline CDR1 reads MRHNA; CDR2 reads SNTAGT. The length of the CDR3 is 15 residues. V lost 5 bases and J lost 2; bases outside the gene matches: 4. The clonotype originates from a woman over 75 with urothelial cancer. The sample in question was PBMCs, obtained around atezolizumab (anti-PD-L1) treatment. The chain employs TRBV6-4 and TRBJ2-3, with 10 nucleotides matching TRBD2. The CDR3 bases are TGTGCCAGCAGTCGGCTAGCGGGAGACACAGATACGCAGTATTTT. Its protein is CASSRLAGDTDTQYF.